A single sample is the source of the 8 T cell receptor beta chains below, sequenced in a study of control samples from healthy donors and cancer patients. TCRdb's copy holds only in-frame clones and misses some; the assay was immunoSEQ multiplex PCR. The data contain 65,000 to 70,000 clones, roughly 84% of them singletons. Sequencing was carried out using PBMCs. The receptors originated from a woman between 50 and 59 years old with lung cancer.

The chain recombines TRBV24-1 with TRBJ2-1; tentative D call: TRBD1 (6 bases). The V gene lost 5 bases and the J gene lost 0 bases, with 10 bases spanning the gap. This CDR3 is 15 amino acids long. Germline CDR1 KGHDR, CDR2 SFDVKD. The CDR3 region is CATSGGQYSYNEQFF. The DNA for the CDR3 is TGTGCCACCAGTGGTGGACAGTACTCCTACAATGAGCAGTTCTTC.

This chain joins TRBV6-1 and TRBJ1-2, with 7 nucleotides matching TRBD1. V was clipped by 3 bases and J by 7 bases; unmatched bases: 8. The CDR3 has 14 residues. Germline CDR1 reads MNHNS; CDR2 reads SASEGT. CDR3 protein: CASSEGQGVAGYTF. CDR3 coding DNA: TGTGCCAGCAGTGAGGGGCAGGGGGTCGCTGGCTACACCTTC.

The gene calls are TRBV4-1 and TRBJ1-2; D remains ambiguous. This CDR3 spans 14 amino acids. Trimming took off 0 bases at V and 5 bases at J, with 10 bases between the two ends. The germline CDR1 and CDR2 sequences are MGHRA and YSYEKL. This CDR3 is CASSQDQDRYGYTF. In nucleotides, the CDR3 is TGCGCCAGCAGCCAAGATCAAGACCGTTATGGCTACACCTTC.

V and J are TRBV5-1 and TRBJ2-1; TRBD2 is a possible D gene (5 bases). V lost 7 bases and J 6 bases, leaving 17 bases between the germline ends. The germline gives CDR1 SGHRS, CDR2 YFSETQ. The CDR3 runs to 14 residues. The chain's CDR3 is CASRPLTRVNEQFF. In DNA form, the CDR3 reads TGCGCCAGCCGCCCTTTAACGCGGGTCAATGAGCAGTTCTTC.

The gene calls are TRBV5-1 and TRBJ2-7; unclear D gene. The CDR3 has 14 residues. V was cut by 1 base and J by 0 bases, with 8 bases left in between. Germline lookup yields CDR1 SGHRS and CDR2 YFSETQ. The CDR3 region has the DNA TGCGCCAGCAGCTTGTCCAGGCTCTCCTACGAGCAGTACTTC. Translating it yields CASSLSRLSYEQYF.

In DNA form, the CDR3 reads TGTGCCAGCAGCCCGGCAAGGGGCGCGGAGCCCCAGCATTTT. Translated: CASSPARGAEPQHF. The chain recombines TRBV6-6 with TRBJ1-5; D perhaps matches TRBD1 (5 bases). V lost 6 bases and J lost 8, with 17 bases in between. This CDR3 has 14 amino acids. Germline V CDR1 and CDR2: MNHNY, SVGAGI (reference sequence).

The chain combines TRBV29-1 with TRBJ1-1; weak D call: TRBD1 (6 bases). Trimming took 2 bases from V and 11 from J, leaving 12 bases between them. Germline lookup yields CDR1 SQVTM and CDR2 ANQGSEA. The CDR3 covers 11 residues. The CDR3 bases are TGCAGCGTTGAATGGGGGGCAGCGGCTTTCTTT. Translation: CSVEWGAAAFF. Together with reference TRBV29-1 and TRBJ1-1, the CDR3 gives the full variable domain: SAVISQKPSRDICQRGTSLTIQCQVDSQVTMMFWYRQQPGQSLTLIATANQGSEATYESGFVIDKFPISRPNLTFSTLTVSNMSPEDSSIYLCSVEWGAAAFFGQGTRLTVV.

This CDR3 reads CASSLDRVEKLFF. In DNA, the CDR3 is TGTGCCAGCAGCTTGGATAGGGTAGAAAAACTGTTTTTT. The chain carries TRBV7-2 and TRBJ1-4; D is unresolved. V gave up 3 bases and J gave up 8 bases, with 10 bases separating them. Germline CDR1 SGHTA, CDR2 FQGNSA. The CDR3 consists of 13 residues.